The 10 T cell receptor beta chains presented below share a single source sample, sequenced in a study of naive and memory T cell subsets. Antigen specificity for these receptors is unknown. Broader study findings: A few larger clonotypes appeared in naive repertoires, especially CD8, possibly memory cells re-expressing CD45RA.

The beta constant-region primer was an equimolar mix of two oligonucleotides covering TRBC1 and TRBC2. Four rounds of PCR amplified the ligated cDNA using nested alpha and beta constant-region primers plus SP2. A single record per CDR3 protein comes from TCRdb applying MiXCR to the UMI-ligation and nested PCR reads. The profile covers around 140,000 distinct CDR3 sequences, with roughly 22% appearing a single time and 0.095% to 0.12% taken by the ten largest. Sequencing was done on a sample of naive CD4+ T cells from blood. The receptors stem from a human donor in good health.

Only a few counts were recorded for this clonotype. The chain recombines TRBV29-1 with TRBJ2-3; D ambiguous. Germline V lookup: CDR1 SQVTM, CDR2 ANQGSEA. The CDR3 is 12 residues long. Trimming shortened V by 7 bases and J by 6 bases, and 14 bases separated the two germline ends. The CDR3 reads CSGQINPDTQYF. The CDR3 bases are TGCAGCGGTCAGATAAACCCGGATACGCAGTATTTT.

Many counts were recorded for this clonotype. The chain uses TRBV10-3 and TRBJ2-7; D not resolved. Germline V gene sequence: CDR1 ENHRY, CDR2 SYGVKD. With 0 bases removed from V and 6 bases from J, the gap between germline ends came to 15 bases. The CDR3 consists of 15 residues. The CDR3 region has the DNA TGTGCCATCAGTGAGTCGAGAGGCCCGCCAGGCGAGCAGTACTTC. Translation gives CAISESRGPPGEQYF.

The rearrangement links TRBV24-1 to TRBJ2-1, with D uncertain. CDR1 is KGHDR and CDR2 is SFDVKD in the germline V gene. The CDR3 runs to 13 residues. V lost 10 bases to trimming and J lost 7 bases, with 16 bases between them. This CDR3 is CATSGSGTNEQFF. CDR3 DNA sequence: TGTGCCACTTCCGGCTCAGGTACAAATGAGCAGTTCTTC.

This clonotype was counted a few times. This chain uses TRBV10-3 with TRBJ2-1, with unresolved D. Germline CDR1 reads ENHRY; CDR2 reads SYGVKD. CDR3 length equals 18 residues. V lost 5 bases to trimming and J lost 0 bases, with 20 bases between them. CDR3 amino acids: CAISSGSIRLSSYNEQFF. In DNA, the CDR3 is TGTGCCATCAGTTCCGGGTCTATCAGATTGAGCTCCTACAATGAGCAGTTCTTC.

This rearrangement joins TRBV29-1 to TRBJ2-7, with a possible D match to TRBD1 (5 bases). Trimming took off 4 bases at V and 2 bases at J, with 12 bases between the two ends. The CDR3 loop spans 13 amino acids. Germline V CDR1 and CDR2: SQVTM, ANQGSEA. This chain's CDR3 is CSVVIQATYEQYF. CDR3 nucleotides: TGCAGCGTTGTCATACAGGCTACCTACGAGCAGTACTTC.

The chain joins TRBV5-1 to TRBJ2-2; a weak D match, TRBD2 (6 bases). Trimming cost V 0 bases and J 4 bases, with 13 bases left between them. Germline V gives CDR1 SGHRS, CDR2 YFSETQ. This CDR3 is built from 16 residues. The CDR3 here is CASSLAGGSGTGELFF. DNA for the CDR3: TGCGCCAGCAGCTTGGCCGGGGGATCGGGCACCGGGGAGCTGTTTTTT.

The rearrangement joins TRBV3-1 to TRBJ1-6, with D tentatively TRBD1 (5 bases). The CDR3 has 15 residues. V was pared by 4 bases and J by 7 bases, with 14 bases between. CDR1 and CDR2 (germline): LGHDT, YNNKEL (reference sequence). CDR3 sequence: CASSPLNGANSPLHF. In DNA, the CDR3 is TGTGCCAGCAGCCCATTGAATGGGGCCAATTCACCCCTCCACTTT.

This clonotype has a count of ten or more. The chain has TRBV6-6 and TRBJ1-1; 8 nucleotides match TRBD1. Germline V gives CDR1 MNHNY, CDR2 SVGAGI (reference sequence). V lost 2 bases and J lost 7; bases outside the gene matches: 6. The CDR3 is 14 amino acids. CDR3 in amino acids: CASSYPGQGREAFF. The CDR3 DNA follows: TGTGCCAGCAGTTACCCCGGACAGGGCCGTGAAGCTTTCTTT.

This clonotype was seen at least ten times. CDR3 loop: CASSYGLGPANYGYTF. CDR3 DNA sequence: TGTGCCAGCAGTTACGGACTGGGCCCAGCTAACTATGGCTACACCTTC. The V gene is TRBV6-2 or TRBV6-3, the J gene TRBJ1-2; no definite D call. Per the germline V gene, CDR1 is MNHEY and CDR2 is SVGEGT. Trimming stripped 2 bases from V and 0 bases from J, with 13 bases between. The CDR3 is 16 amino acids.

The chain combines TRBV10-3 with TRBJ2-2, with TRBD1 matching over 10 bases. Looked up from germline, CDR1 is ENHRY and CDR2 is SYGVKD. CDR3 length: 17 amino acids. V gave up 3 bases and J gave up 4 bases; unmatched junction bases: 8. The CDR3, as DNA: TGTGCCATCAGTGAAATGACAGGGGGCGTCGGCACCGGGGAGCTGTTTTTT. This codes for CAISEMTGGVGTGELFF.